This T cell receptor (beta chain) emerged from a study of T cell responses to AZD1222 COVID-19 vaccine (dated by TCRdb to the early 2020s). With respect to the entire study: AZD1222 recipients given second doses at about 4 weeks or at about 12 weeks were pooled, since spike-specific TCR depth and breadth were not found to differ between the two schedules. Trial participants were enrolled into age subgroups of 18-55, 56-69 and 70-plus years, which contained 148, 28 and 57 TCR-sequenced participants, respectively. A total of just over 230 trial participants underwent TCR sequencing, of whom more than 200 had received two doses of AZD1222 and around 25 had received two doses of the MenACWY control vaccine.

What this sample's time point label stands for: baseline before first vaccination. The vaccinee samples were drawn from two UK trials, COV001 and COV002, one of which was a single-blind randomized controlled phase 2/3 trial testing AZD1222 (ChAdOx1 nCoV-19) in healthy adults. For TCRbeta chain sequencing, PBMC samples from trial participants were taken at day 0 and at day 28 after the second dose. The study at large found these results: The 56-69-year group was small, and its depth increase did not reach significance, likely because of low power. The vaccine-associated CD4 TCRs covered the entire spike protein, and the dominant responses fell in regions 160-218 and 743-854. Because no samples from the day 14 peak response were available, repertoires could be characterized only after the peak T cell response. Most participants were white British and females outnumbered males, and the authors suggested that clonal diversity may have been underestimated. Only a handful of AZD1222 recipients were SARS-CoV-2 seropositive at baseline, limiting conclusions about previously exposed vaccinees. Reportedly, close to half of the unique spike-specific TCRs recognized epitopes lying outside the regions that are mutated in the B.1.351 and B.1.1.7 variants. After two AZD1222 doses, spike-specific TCR breadth and depth were significantly higher than at day 0 and than in MenACWY recipients.

The CDR3 regions of human TCRbeta chains were subjected to immunosequencing. Under the source paper's analysis protocol: TCRs in the repertoires were matched against a reference library of SARS-CoV-2-specific TCRs that had been generated with the MIRA antigen-specificity platform. Breadth meant the fraction of unique TCRs that were SARS-CoV-2-associated, whereas depth meant the fraction of total T cells that were SARS-CoV-2-associated. Using the MIRA data, every spike-specific TCR was mapped to the spike region that the TCR reacted to and assigned to either a CD4 or a CD8 class. Log10-transformed breadth and depth values were compared by one-way ANOVA with Sidak's multiple comparisons tests. TCRdb carries this immuneACCESS record with in-frame sequences only. Its versions omit some clonotypes, under half of them owing to an unresolved V gene in the studies checked, with the rest unexplained. V, J and clone size are those of that table, while D and trimming were read from the DNA. This sample has tens of thousands of clones in its table, and 60% to 85% of those were observed once. 6.6% of the sample is taken by the ten largest.

Reading the germline V gene gives CDR1 MNHNS and CDR2 SASEGT. Spanning cysteine to phenylalanine, the CDR3 consists of 13 amino acids. Only the CDR3 portion is preserved as DNA: 39 bases, with reading frame beginning at the first base. V was cut back by 1 base and J by 3 bases, leaving a gap of 4 bases between them. A remark on this clone: Its antigen specificity is not known. Base qualities are not at hand, and no much larger clone is one base apart.

Sequenced here: peripheral blood, sampled on day 0 of AZD1222 vaccination. Recombination linked TRBV6-1 to TRBJ1-5; confidence is insufficient to name the D gene. The TCR originated in an adult in good health. The CDR3 protein: CASSEGLNQPQHF. The DNA reads as follows: TGTGCCAGCAGTGAAGGACTCAATCAGCCCCAGCATTTT.